These T cell receptor beta chains were read from a single sample in a study of beta chain features in type 1 diabetes. Assay used: immunoSEQ multiplex PCR; TCRdb lists only in-frame clones, some missing. The table includes about 620,000 clones, about a sixth detected once. What was sequenced was naive CD4+ T cells from blood. The receptors shown here come from a young man in good health. Both conserved end residues are part of each CDR3. The D gene is left open where the match is weak. Clone size is given for some rows only: seen once, a few or many times, or a class if the clone is expanded.

D gene: TRBD1
V gene: TRBV28
J gene: TRBJ2-2
clone size: .
CDR3 protein: CASSEITGTGARRELFF
CDR3 DNA: TGTGCCAGCAGCGAGATAACCGGGACAGGGGCTAGGCGGGAGCTGTTTTTT

D gene: .
V gene: TRBV28
J gene: TRBJ1-2
clone size: .
CDR3 protein: CASSISDRNYGYTF
CDR3 DNA: TGTGCCAGCAGTATCTCAGACAGGAACTATGGCTACACCTTC

D gene: .
V gene: TRBV5-1
J gene: TRBJ1-2
clone size: few
CDR3 protein: CASSSPEAPHLYGYTF
CDR3 DNA: TGCGCCAGCAGCTCCCCCGAGGCTCCTCACCTTTATGGCTACACCTTC

D gene: TRBD1
V gene: TRBV7-9
J gene: TRBJ2-7
clone size: .
CDR3 protein: CASSLLRDRDYEQYF
CDR3 DNA: TGTGCCAGCAGCTTACTCCGGGACAGGGATTACGAGCAGTACTTC

D gene: TRBD2
V gene: TRBV4-1
J gene: TRBJ2-4
clone size: .
CDR3 protein: CASSQDPGLATKNIQYF
CDR3 DNA: TGCGCCAGCAGCCAAGATCCGGGACTAGCGACCAAAAACATTCAGTACTTC

D gene: .
V gene: TRBV7-8
J gene: TRBJ1-2
clone size: few
CDR3 protein: CASSLVPGFGYTF
CDR3 DNA: TGTGCCAGCAGCTTGGTTCCGGGATTCGGCTACACCTTC

D gene: .
V gene: TRBV4-3
J gene: TRBJ1-1
clone size: few
CDR3 protein: CASSQDKGVKSSNRAFF
CDR3 DNA: TGCGCCAGCAGCCAAGATAAGGGGGTAAAGAGTTCTAATCGGGCTTTCTTT

D gene: .
V gene: TRBV2
J gene: TRBJ2-3
clone size: .
CDR3 protein: CASSEQVDTQYF
CDR3 DNA: TGTGCCAGCAGCGAACAGGTTGATACGCAGTATTTT

D gene: .
V gene: TRBV14
J gene: TRBJ2-6
clone size: .
CDR3 protein: CASSPQGSGANVLTF
CDR3 DNA: TGTGCCAGCAGCCCCCAGGGATCCGGGGCCAACGTCCTGACTTTC

D gene: .
V gene: TRBV11-2
J gene: TRBJ2-6
clone size: .
CDR3 protein: CASSSLQGRSGANVLTF
CDR3 DNA: TGTGCCAGCAGCTCGTTACAGGGTCGCTCTGGGGCCAACGTCCTGACTTTC

D gene: .
V gene: TRBV12-5
J gene: TRBJ2-3
clone size: .
CDR3 protein: CASGPTWGTTDTQYF
CDR3 DNA: TGTGCTAGTGGCCCCACGTGGGGAACCACAGATACGCAGTATTTT

D gene: .
V gene: TRBV9
J gene: TRBJ2-1
clone size: few
CDR3 protein: CASSPRAGLADNEQFF
CDR3 DNA: TGTGCCAGCAGCCCGAGAGCCGGGCTAGCCGACAATGAGCAGTTCTTC

D gene: TRBD2
V gene: TRBV6-1
J gene: TRBJ2-3
clone size: .
CDR3 protein: CASRLADSTDTQYF
CDR3 DNA: TGTGCCAGCAGGCTAGCGGATAGCACAGATACGCAGTATTTT

D gene: TRBD1
V gene: TRBV7-9
J gene: TRBJ1-2
clone size: .
CDR3 protein: CASSYEGGSYGYTF
CDR3 DNA: TGTGCCAGCAGCTACGAAGGGGGCAGCTATGGCTACACCTTC

D gene: .
V gene: TRBV7-6
J gene: TRBJ2-7
clone size: .
CDR3 protein: CASSLQQASYEQYF
CDR3 DNA: TGTGCCAGCAGCTTACAGCAGGCCTCCTACGAGCAGTACTTC

D gene: .
V gene: TRBV7-2
J gene: TRBJ2-1
clone size: few
CDR3 protein: CASSSHYMGFTYNEQFF
CDR3 DNA: TGTGCCAGCAGCTCCCATTATATGGGGTTCACCTACAATGAGCAGTTCTTC

D gene: TRBD1
V gene: TRBV4-2
J gene: TRBJ2-2
clone size: .
CDR3 protein: CASSLTGDSGELFF
CDR3 DNA: TGTGCCAGCAGCCTAACAGGGGATTCCGGGGAGCTGTTTTTT

D gene: TRBD2
V gene: TRBV11-3
J gene: TRBJ2-5
clone size: few
CDR3 protein: CASSSTSGSRETQYF
CDR3 DNA: TGTGCCAGCAGCTCGACTAGCGGGAGTAGGGAGACCCAGTACTTC

D gene: TRBD1
V gene: TRBV5-6
J gene: TRBJ1-1
clone size: few
CDR3 protein: CARGPTGTNTEAFF
CDR3 DNA: TGTGCCAGAGGACCGACAGGGACGAACACTGAAGCTTTCTTT

D gene: .
V gene: TRBV6-5
J gene: TRBJ1-1
clone size: .
CDR3 protein: CARTGANTEAFF
CDR3 DNA: TGTGCCAGGACAGGAGCAAACACTGAAGCTTTCTTT

D gene: .
V gene: TRBV7-3
J gene: TRBJ2-2
clone size: .
CDR3 protein: CASSSRIDTGELFF
CDR3 DNA: TGTGCCAGCAGCTCCCGGATTGACACCGGGGAGCTGTTTTTT

D gene: .
V gene: TRBV27
J gene: TRBJ2-3
clone size: few
CDR3 protein: CASSEYRNPTGRGTDTQYF
CDR3 DNA: TGTGCCAGCAGTGAGTATCGGAACCCGACAGGACGGGGAACAGATACGCAGTATTTT

D gene: TRBD1
V gene: TRBV7-9
J gene: TRBJ2-1
clone size: many
CDR3 protein: CASSLVGYTGENNEQFF
CDR3 DNA: TGTGCCAGCAGCTTAGTGGGATACACAGGGGAGAACAATGAGCAGTTCTTC

D gene: .
V gene: TRBV6-5
J gene: TRBJ2-7
clone size: few
CDR3 protein: CASFPRWGFGEQYF
CDR3 DNA: TGTGCCAGCTTTCCCCGATGGGGCTTTGGCGAGCAGTACTTC

D gene: TRBD2
V gene: TRBV12-5
J gene: TRBJ2-1
clone size: few
CDR3 protein: CASGASGSHNEQFF
CDR3 DNA: TGTGCTAGTGGGGCTAGCGGGAGCCACAATGAGCAGTTCTTC

D gene: TRBD1
V gene: TRBV4-3
J gene: TRBJ2-7
clone size: .
CDR3 protein: CASSQDVPGQEVF
CDR3 DNA: TGCGCCAGCAGCCAAGATGTTCCGGGACAGGAGGTTTTC

D gene: .
V gene: TRBV2
J gene: TRBJ1-2
clone size: .
CDR3 protein: CASSDLRGRGFYGYTF
CDR3 DNA: TGTGCCAGCAGTGATCTTCGTGGCAGGGGCTTCTATGGCTACACCTTC

D gene: .
V gene: TRBV29-1
J gene: TRBJ2-7
clone size: few
CDR3 protein: CSVALRMGTYEQYF
CDR3 DNA: TGCAGCGTTGCCCTACGGATGGGAACCTACGAGCAGTACTTC

D gene: TRBD1
V gene: TRBV6-1
J gene: TRBJ2-4
clone size: .
CDR3 protein: CASSAMDRGHRQYF
CDR3 DNA: TGTGCCAGCAGTGCAATGGACAGGGGACATCGACAGTACTTC

D gene: .
V gene: TRBV5-1
J gene: TRBJ2-5
clone size: .
CDR3 protein: CASSPGRAGIPQETQYF
CDR3 DNA: TGCGCCAGCAGCCCTGGCCGGGCAGGTATCCCACAAGAGACCCAGTACTTC

D gene: TRBD1
V gene: TRBV5-1
J gene: TRBJ2-5
clone size: few
CDR3 protein: CASTSGRTGGEETQYF
CDR3 DNA: TGCGCCAGCACCTCTGGTCGGACAGGGGGCGAGGAGACCCAGTACTTC

D gene: .
V gene: TRBV6-5
J gene: TRBJ1-3
clone size: .
CDR3 protein: CASSYEGSSSGNTIYF
CDR3 DNA: TGTGCCAGCAGTTACGAGGGCAGCAGCTCTGGAAACACCATATATTTT

D gene: TRBD1
V gene: TRBV9
J gene: TRBJ2-5
clone size: .
CDR3 protein: CASSATGWETQYF
CDR3 DNA: TGTGCCAGCAGCGCGACAGGGTGGGAGACCCAGTACTTC

D gene: TRBD2
V gene: TRBV9
J gene: TRBJ2-1
clone size: .
CDR3 protein: CASSPSGNVYNEQFF
CDR3 DNA: TGTGCCAGCAGCCCAAGCGGGAACGTCTACAATGAGCAGTTCTTC

D gene: TRBD1
V gene: TRBV13
J gene: TRBJ1-6
clone size: few
CDR3 protein: CASSLGDRLIKSPLHF
CDR3 DNA: TGTGCCAGCAGCCTTGGGGACAGGCTAATTAAATCACCCCTCCACTTT

D gene: TRBD2
V gene: TRBV13
J gene: TRBJ2-2
clone size: many
CDR3 protein: CASSFPSGTGELFF
CDR3 DNA: TGTGCCAGCAGCTTCCCTAGCGGTACCGGGGAGCTGTTTTTT

D gene: .
V gene: TRBV7-8
J gene: TRBJ1-1
clone size: .
CDR3 protein: CASSLDGAATEAFF
CDR3 DNA: TGTGCCAGCAGCTTAGACGGGGCGGCGACTGAAGCTTTCTTT